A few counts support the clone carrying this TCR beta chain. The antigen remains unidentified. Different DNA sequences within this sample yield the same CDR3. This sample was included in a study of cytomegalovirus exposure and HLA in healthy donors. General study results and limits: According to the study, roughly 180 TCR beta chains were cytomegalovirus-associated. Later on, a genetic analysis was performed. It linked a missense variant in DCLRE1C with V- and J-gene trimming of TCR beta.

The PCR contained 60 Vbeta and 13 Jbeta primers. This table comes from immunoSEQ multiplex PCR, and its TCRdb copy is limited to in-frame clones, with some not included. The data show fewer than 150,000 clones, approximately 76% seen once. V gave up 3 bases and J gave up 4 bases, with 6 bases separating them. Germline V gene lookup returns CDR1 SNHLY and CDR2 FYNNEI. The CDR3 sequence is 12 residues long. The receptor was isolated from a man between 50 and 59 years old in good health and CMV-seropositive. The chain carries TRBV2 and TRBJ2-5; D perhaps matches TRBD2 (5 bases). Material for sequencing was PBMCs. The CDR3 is CASSDRGETQYF. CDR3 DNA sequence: TGTGCCAGCAGTGACCGGGGAGAGACCCAGTACTTC.